This TCR beta chain was recorded in a study of identifying expanded T cells in peripheral blood. Study outcomes and limitations: Over about two and four weeks, about 15 and 19 clones changed, versus 1.2 between replicates.

CDR1 MGHRA and CDR2 YSYEKL come from the germline V gene. CDR3 length: 16 amino acids. V was pared by 0 bases and J by 5 bases, with 8 bases of the junction left unmatched. Sequencing used immunoSEQ multiplex PCR; TCRdb keeps in-frame clones, though not all of them. The data contain under 150,000 clones, 65% to 90% of them singletons. This clone occurred once. Its antigen is currently unknown. The specimen was blood. The chain links TRBV4-1 to TRBJ2-5; 8 nucleotides agree with TRBD1. This receptor was taken from a person aged 18-70 years in good health. The CDR3 DNA reads TGCGCCAGCAGCCAAGAGAAAACACAGGGGGACGAGACCCAGTACTTC. It is translated as CASSQEKTQGDETQYF.